The 5 T cell receptor beta chains presented below share a single source sample, sequenced in a study of T-cell reconstitution after alpha-beta-depleted transplantation in children. Preparation of the TCRbeta library used unique molecular identifiers. In TCRdb, the PCR reads were re-called with MiXCR into one record per CDR3 protein. The sample lists some 600,000 distinct CDR3 sequences, around 16% occurring once. Material: PBMCs from the stem cell graft donor, obtained from the stem cell graft. The receptors shown here come from a human donor who donated a stem cell graft to a child with acute myeloid leukemia.

The chain recombines TRBV25-1 with TRBJ1-2, with D unresolved. Trimming shortened V by 1 base and J by 7 bases, and 13 bases separated the two germline ends. The CDR3 runs to 14 residues. Germline V CDR1 and CDR2: MGHDK, SYGVNS. CDR3 sequence reads: CASSEFKEAGGYTF. The CDR3 coding sequence is TGTGCCAGCAGTGAATTTAAGGAAGCGGGTGGCTACACCTTC.

The chain carries TRBV12-3 or TRBV12-4 and TRBJ1-4; D ambiguous. V lost 5 bases and J 5 bases, leaving 15 bases between the germline ends. The CDR3 spans 15 residues. Here the CDR3 reads CASSPGEIENEKLFF. The CDR3 nucleotides are TGTGCCAGCAGTCCCGGAGAGATTGAAAATGAAAAACTGTTTTTT.

This clonotype was detected a few times. The chain combines TRBV12-3 or TRBV12-4 with TRBJ1-1, with 7 bases lining up with TRBD1. The length of the CDR3 is 15 residues. V shed 2 bases and J 4 bases; nucleotides not matched to a gene: 7. CDR3 coding DNA: TGTGCCAGCAGTTTATCGGCAGGGGGGGGCACTGAAGCTTTCTTT. This sequence encodes CASSLSAGGGTEAFF.

This clonotype has ten or more counts. This rearrangement joins TRBV20-1 to TRBJ1-1, with a tentative D call TRBD1 (6 bases). Trimming removed 0 bases at V and 0 bases at J, with 11 bases between. Per the germline V gene, CDR1 is DFQATT and CDR2 is SNEGSKA (reference sequence). This CDR3 region has 15 residues. CDR3 DNA: TGCAGTGCTAGAGATGGGACAAGACTGAACACTGAAGCTTTCTTT. It yields the protein CSARDGTRLNTEAFF.

Ten or more counts support this clonotype. The chain uses TRBV20-1 and TRBJ2-3; D not resolved. CDR1 and CDR2 (germline): DFQATT, SNEGSKA (reference sequence). Deletions cut 6 bases from V and 3 bases from J, with 10 bases between. The CDR3 has 12 amino acids. The CDR3 DNA follows: TGCAGTGCCCAGACCCGGACAGATACGCAGTATTTT. Translated, it gives CSAQTRTDTQYF.